Below, 30 T cell receptor beta chains from the same sample are listed, as sequenced in a study of T-cell memory formation after mild COVID-19. TCRdb reprocessed the 5' RACE reads via MiXCR and lists one record per CDR3 protein. Of approximately 450,000 distinct CDR3 sequences in the sample, roughly 18% were seen once. Specimen: PBMCs or a T cell subset sorted from them (not recorded which). These receptors were taken from an adult woman who had mild COVID-19 (a few samples of this study predate the infection). Cell type and time point are not known.

The chain is built from TRBV4-1 and TRBJ1-3; weak D call: TRBD1 (6 bases). The germline V gene has CDR1 MGHRA and CDR2 YSYEKL. CDR3 size: 17 residues. V lost 0 bases and J 3 bases, leaving 15 bases between the germline ends. CDR3 sequence: CASSQEGWGAHGNTIYF. The CDR3 DNA reads as TGCGCCAGCAGCCAAGAAGGGTGGGGGGCGCATGGAAACACCATATATTTT.

The chain employs TRBV20-1 and TRBJ2-2; a possible D gene is TRBD2 (6 bases). Germline CDR1 DFQATT, CDR2 SNEGSKA (reference sequence). Trimming left V 5 bases short and J 5 bases short, with 15 bases between. CDR3 length: 14 residues. CDR3 region: CSAPRSGETGELFF. CDR3 in DNA: TGCAGTGCTCCAAGGTCGGGAGAAACCGGGGAGCTGTTTTTT.

This clonotype was seen more than once but under ten times. The rearrangement links TRBV20-1 to TRBJ1-5; D is ambiguous. The CDR3 is 17 amino acids. In germline, CDR1 is DFQATT, CDR2 SNEGSKA (reference sequence). V lost 0 bases and J 3 bases, leaving 18 bases between the germline ends. CDR3 amino acids: CSARDFNVQKHNQPQHF. The CDR3 coding sequence is TGCAGTGCTAGAGATTTCAACGTACAGAAACACAATCAGCCCCAGCATTTT.

There are a few counts of this clonotype. The rearrangement uses TRBV7-9 and TRBJ2-3; D is perhaps TRBD1 or TRBD2 (5 bases each). CDR1 and CDR2 from the germline V gene are SEHNR and FQNEAQ (reference sequence). V was cut by 5 bases and J by 6 bases, with 30 bases left in between. The CDR3 sequence is 19 residues long. The CDR3 sequence is CASSPYPRPPGPKGDTQYF. The CDR3 nucleotides read TGTGCCAGCAGCCCTTACCCGCGACCACCGGGACCTAAGGGGGATACGCAGTATTTT.

V is TRBV6-1 and J is TRBJ2-3; TRBD2 matches at 8 bases. The CDR3 covers 16 residues. The junction had 5 bases not matched to a gene; V was cut back by 1 base and J by 2 bases. The germline V gene encodes CDR1 MNHNS and CDR2 SASEGT. CDR3 amino acids: CASSEERGRPTDTQYF. The CDR3 DNA sequence: TGTGCCAGCAGTGAAGAGCGGGGGCGTCCCACAGATACGCAGTATTTT.

This chain joins TRBV5-8 and TRBJ2-2; perhaps TRBD2 as D (6 bases). This CDR3 region has 13 residues. Germline V gene sequence: CDR1 SGHTS, CDR2 YDEGEE. V was pared by 0 bases and J by 7 bases, with 7 bases between. The CDR3 DNA follows: TGTGCCAGCAGCTTGGCAGCGGGCGGGGAGCTGTTTTTT. This encodes CASSLAAGGELFF. Looking up the rest from reference TRBV5-8 and TRBJ2-2 gives the full variable domain: EAGVTQSPTHLIKTRGQQATLRCSPISGHTSVYWYQQALGLGLQFLLWYDEGEERNRGNFPPRFSGRQFPNYSSELNVNALELEDSALYLCASSLAAGGELFFGEGSRLTVL.

This chain links TRBV7-2 with TRBJ1-2; maybe TRBD1 (5 bases). CDR1 and CDR2 (germline): SGHTA, FQGNSA. Trimming removed 4 bases from V and 6 bases from J, with 21 bases in between. The CDR3 length is 16 residues. This chain's CDR3 is CASSSLFIPGQDGYTF. As DNA, the CDR3 is TGTGCCAGCAGCTCCCTGTTCATACCGGGGCAGGATGGCTACACCTTC.

The CDR3 nucleotides read TGCGCCAGCAGCTTGAACACAGGGGGCTATGGCTACACCTTC. Its protein is CASSLNTGGYGYTF. The V call is TRBV5-1, the J call TRBJ1-2; TRBD1 aligns across 8 bases. Germline values: CDR1 SGHRS, CDR2 YFSETQ. CDR3 length equals 14 residues. Trimming took 1 base from V and 4 from J; bases not matched to a gene: 3.

Turning to this clonotype: This may be a read error, as it is one base from a much larger clone. In this CDR3 the conserved last residue, phenylalanine or tryptophan, is missing, so a read error is likely. The chain couples TRBV11-1 to TRBJ2-5, with 11 bases matching TRBD2. Germline CDR1 reads SGHAT; CDR2 reads FQDESV (reference sequence). The CDR3 has 17 residues. Germline trimming cut 4 bases from V and 4 bases from J; bases unmatched to any gene: 11. The CDR3 DNA follows: TGTGCCAGCAGCTCCCGCCGGGGGACTAGCGGCAGAGAGACCCAGTACTTA. Its translation is CASSSRRGTSGRETQYL.

The V and J genes are TRBV5-6 and TRBJ1-2, with TRBD1 as a possible D gene (6 bases). Germline V CDR1 and CDR2: SGHDT, YYEEEE. Between the trimmed V and J ends, which lost 1 base and 8 bases, there was a span of 15 bases. This CDR3 is built from 14 residues. The CDR3 spells CASSLFWQGLGYTF. In nucleotides, the CDR3 is TGTGCCAGCAGCTTGTTCTGGCAGGGGTTGGGCTACACCTTC.

The rearrangement joins TRBV5-1 to TRBJ1-1; D is unclear. CDR3 length: 14 residues. The germline V gene encodes CDR1 SGHRS and CDR2 YFSETQ. Trimming removed 4 bases from V and 2 bases from J, with 12 bases in between. DNA for the CDR3: TGCGCCAGCAGCGTTAACTCCCAAAACACTGAAGCTTTCTTT. Its translation is CASSVNSQNTEAFF.

This clonotype was seen a few times. The CDR3 protein is CASSLTGGLGEQYF. CDR3 in DNA: TGTGCCAGCAGTTTAACGGGGGGGCTGGGCGAGCAGTACTTC. The chain uses TRBV27 and TRBJ2-7; 8 positions match TRBD2. Germline-derived CDR1 and CDR2 are MNHEY and SMNVEV (reference sequence). V trimming: 2 bases; J trimming: 6 bases; junction bases outside the gene matches: 6. There are 14 residues in the CDR3.

The chain employs TRBV12-3 or TRBV12-4 and TRBJ1-1; D call uncertain. The CDR3 runs 13 residues. The V and J ends lost 5 bases and 6 bases respectively, with 13 bases between them. DNA for the CDR3: TGTGCCAGCAGTGCCCATTTCGGGGCTGAAGCTTTCTTT. Translating it yields CASSAHFGAEAFF.

The table lists this clonotype with a few counts. The V gene is TRBV5-1, the J gene TRBJ1-2; 7 nucleotides line up with TRBD1. This CDR3 is 15 amino acids long. CDR1 is SGHRS and CDR2 is YFSETQ in the germline V gene. V was pared by 1 base and J by 3 bases, with 6 bases of the junction left unmatched. In nucleotides, the CDR3 is TGCGCCAGCAGCTTGTTTACGGGACAGCACTATGGCTACACCTTC. Translation: CASSLFTGQHYGYTF.

V usage is TRBV24-1 and J usage is TRBJ2-2, with a possible D match to TRBD2 (6 bases). Trimming removed 4 bases at V and 1 base at J, with 9 bases between. The V gene's germline CDR1 is KGHDR and CDR2 SFDVKD. The CDR3 is 15 residues long. The CDR3 sequence is CATSDPGRNTGELFF. The CDR3 nucleotides are TGTGCCACCAGTGACCCCGGGAGGAACACCGGGGAGCTGTTTTTT.

This chain uses TRBV29-1 with TRBJ2-1; 9 bases are a match to TRBD1. The germline gives CDR1 SQVTM, CDR2 ANQGSEA. The ends lost 7 bases at V and 3 bases at J; junction bases unmatched: 7. The CDR3 spans 14 residues. The CDR3 nucleotides are TGCAGCGCTAGTCAGGGACAGGGCTACAATGAGCAGTTCTTC. Translation: CSASQGQGYNEQFF.

This clonotype was seen once. This chain links TRBV5-1 with TRBJ2-5, with D unresolved. The V end was cut by 2 bases, the J end by 3 bases, with 14 bases between. The CDR3 has 15 amino acids. Per the germline V gene, CDR1 is SGHRS and CDR2 is YFSETQ. CDR3 sequence (DNA): TGCGCCAGCAGCTTCGGACCGAGAGATGAAGAGACCCAGTACTTC. Its protein is CASSFGPRDEETQYF.

This clonotype was found a few times. This chain links TRBV6-5 with TRBJ2-5, with D possibly TRBD1 on 5 matching bases. V was clipped by 8 bases and J by 4 bases, with 17 bases between them. The germline V gene encodes CDR1 MNHEY and CDR2 SVGAGI. This CDR3 is built from 14 residues. The CDR3 is CASSWGTLGETQYF. As DNA, the CDR3 is TGTGCCAGCTCTTGGGGCACGTTGGGAGAGACCCAGTACTTC.

This clonotype has a count of ten or more. This sequence joins TRBV7-9 and TRBJ1-5; TRBD1 aligns across 7 bases. The V gene's germline CDR1 is SEHNR and CDR2 FQNEAQ (reference sequence). With V trimmed by 5 bases and J by 7 bases, 8 bases remained unmatched. The CDR3 is made up of 14 amino acids. CDR3 coding DNA: TGTGCCAGCAGCACAGGGGCGGTGGGCCAGCCCCAGCATTTT. The encoded protein is CASSTGAVGQPQHF. The whole variable domain, remainder taken from reference TRBV7-9 and TRBJ1-5, is DTGVSQNPRHKITKRGQNVTFRCDPISEHNRLYWYRQTLGQGPEFLTYFQNEAQLEKSRLLSDRFSAERPKGSFSTLEIQRTEQGDSAMYLCASSTGAVGQPQHFGDGTRLSIL.

In its sample, this clonotype was seen a few times. The rearrangement links TRBV7-8 to TRBJ2-7; 7 bases align to TRBD2. CDR3 length equals 13 residues. Trimming cost V 7 bases and J 2 bases; bases outside gene matches: 5. The germline V gene encodes CDR1 SGHVS and CDR2 FQNEAQ. The CDR3 DNA is TGTGCCAGCACCCGAGGGAGGGCCTACGAGCAGTACTTC. As protein: CASTRGRAYEQYF.

The chain is built from TRBV4-3 and TRBJ2-7; 9 nucleotides match TRBD1. The CDR3 consists of 15 residues. Germline CDR1 reads LGHNA; CDR2 reads YSLEER. V lost 4 bases and J lost 9; bases outside the gene matches: 13. The CDR3 spells CASSPGDRELGGQYF. In DNA, the CDR3 is TGCGCCAGCAGCCCAGGGGACAGGGAATTAGGGGGGCAGTACTTC.

With regard to this clonotype: This likely comes from a read error, as the CDR3 has no conserved phenylalanine or tryptophan at its end. The chain combines TRBV5-1 with TRBJ1-1, with a possible D match to TRBD1 (5 bases). V was trimmed by 0 bases and J by 6 bases, leaving 12 bases between them. The CDR3 contains 14 residues. Germline values: CDR1 SGHRS, CDR2 YFSETQ. In DNA, the CDR3 is TGCGCCAGCAGCTTGGAAGCAGGGAGGGCTGAAGCTTTCTTG. This codes for CASSLEAGRAEAFL.

This clonotype was seen once. Mismatch with germline at one junction end may stem from a read error. This rearrangement joins TRBV24-1 to TRBJ2-2; D may be TRBD1 (5 bases). CDR3 length: 16 amino acids. CDR1 is KGHDR, CDR2 SFDVKD, per germline. Here the CDR3 reads CATSALQGRYTGELFF. The CDR3 nucleotides read TGTGCCACCAGTGCTTTGCAGGGTCGTTACACCGGGGAGCTGTTTTTT.

This clonotype showed up just a few times. The chain links TRBV9 to TRBJ2-1; D ambiguous. CDR3 length: 16 residues. The V and J ends lost 0 bases and 2 bases respectively, with 12 bases between them. The germline gives CDR1 SGDLS, CDR2 YYNGEE. The CDR3 here is CASSVVPRKTYNEQFF. The CDR3, as DNA: TGTGCCAGCAGCGTAGTCCCCAGAAAGACCTACAATGAGCAGTTCTTC. Combining the CDR3 with reference TRBV9 and TRBJ2-1 gives the whole variable domain DSGVTQTPKHLITATGQRVTLRCSPRSGDLSVYWYQQSLDQGLQFLIQYYNGEERAKGNILERFSAQQFPDLHSELNLSSLELGDSALYFCASSVVPRKTYNEQFFGPGTRLTVL.

The DNA for the CDR3 is TGCAGCGTTGAAGGGCAGGGGGCGCGGGAGCAGTACTTC. This sequence encodes CSVEGQGAREQYF. The rearrangement links TRBV29-1 to TRBJ2-7; 8 bases line up with TRBD1. V gave up 1 base and J gave up 7 bases; unmatched junction bases: 6. This CDR3 contains 13 residues. From germline, CDR1 is SQVTM and CDR2 ANQGSEA.

The chain has TRBV19 and TRBJ1-1, with TRBD1 identical over 7 bases. CDR3 length equals 14 residues. The J segment lost 4 bases and the V segment lost 0 bases, leaving 2 bases of the junction unmatched. Germline assignment: CDR1 LNHDA and CDR2 SQIVND (reference sequence). CDR3 in amino acids: CASSIDNRGTEAFF. The CDR3 DNA sequence: TGTGCCAGTAGTATAGATAACAGGGGCACTGAAGCTTTCTTT. The full variable domain, completed using reference TRBV19 and TRBJ1-1, is DGGITQSPKYLFRKEGQNVTLSCEQNLNHDAMYWYRQDPGQGLRLIYYSQIVNDFQKGDIAEGYSVSREKKESFPLTVTSAQKNPTAFYLCASSIDNRGTEAFFGQGTRLTVV.

The chain links TRBV9 to TRBJ2-3; 9 bases line up with TRBD2. The germline V gene has CDR1 SGDLS and CDR2 YYNGEE. CDR3 length: 16 residues. The trim removed 0 bases at V and 1 base at J, leaving 3 bases unmatched. The CDR3 bases are TGTGCCAGCAGCGTAGGAGGCGGGAGGGGCACAGATACGCAGTATTTT. It is translated as CASSVGGGRGTDTQYF.

In its sample, this clonotype was seen a few times. The V gene is TRBV3-1, the J gene TRBJ2-1; TRBD1 is a possible D gene (6 bases). CDR1 is LGHDT, CDR2 YNNKEL, per germline (reference sequence). V shed 2 bases and J shed 5 bases, with 16 bases lying between them. This CDR3 is built from 16 residues. The CDR3: CASSQWGRAGDNEQFF. The CDR3 DNA reads TGTGCCAGCAGCCAATGGGGGCGGGCCGGGGACAATGAGCAGTTCTTC.

This clonotype was counted between two and nine times. A junction end diverges from the germline sequence, so it may reflect a read error. The chain is built from TRBV5-6 and TRBJ2-5, with 14 bases fitting TRBD2. The germline V gene has CDR1 SGHDT and CDR2 YYEEEE. There are 14 residues in the CDR3. The CDR3 sequence: CASSLKWGLAGVFF. The CDR3 DNA reads TGTGCCAGCAGCTTGAAGTGGGGACTAGCGGGGGTTTTCTTC.

The rearrangement links TRBV12-3 or TRBV12-4 to TRBJ1-2; 11 bases are shared with TRBD1. CDR3 length equals 16 residues. Losses at the gene ends were 5 bases for V and 4 bases for J; bases not matched to a gene: 9. CDR3 region: CASSGQGADRGYGYTF. As DNA, the CDR3 is TGTGCCAGCAGTGGACAGGGGGCCGATCGTGGCTATGGCTACACCTTC.